Presented here are 31 T cell receptor beta chains from one specimen sequenced in a study of T-cell reconstitution after alpha-beta-depleted transplantation in children. A TCRbeta library incorporating unique molecular identifiers was prepared. Via MiXCR, TCRdb re-called the PCR reads, giving one row per CDR3 protein. The sample shows about 610,000 distinct CDR3 sequences, over 9.5% of them seen only once. Sequencing was performed on PBMCs from the stem cell graft donor, taken from the stem cell graft. The origin of the receptors is a human donor who donated a stem cell graft to a child with acute myeloid leukemia.

This clonotype occurred a few times. The chain carries TRBV27 and TRBJ2-7; 12 positions match TRBD2. The CDR3 totals 18 residues. The germline V gene encodes CDR1 MNHEY and CDR2 SMNVEV (reference sequence). The trim removed 4 bases at V and 6 bases at J, leaving 16 bases unmatched. Here the CDR3 reads CASSSRLAGVGYPGEQYF. The CDR3 nucleotides are TGTGCCAGCAGTTCCCGACTAGCGGGAGTCGGTTACCCAGGCGAGCAGTACTTC.

This clonotype has just a few counts. The rearrangement links TRBV24-1 to TRBJ2-7; D gene uncertain. Germline CDR1 is KGHDR and CDR2 is SFDVKD. V was trimmed by 4 bases and J by 9 bases, leaving 12 bases between them. This CDR3 is 12 amino acids long. The CDR3 nucleotides read TGTGCCACCAGTGACCAATTCTGGACGCAGTACTTC. This translates into CATSDQFWTQYF.

This clonotype showed up just a few times. The chain combines TRBV12-3 or TRBV12-4 with TRBJ2-1; possible D gene TRBD2, 5 bases. V lost 6 bases and J lost 5, with 20 bases in between. This CDR3 is 16 amino acids long. CDR3 region: CASSPWEMAIDNEQFF. As DNA, the CDR3 is TGTGCCAGCAGCCCCTGGGAGATGGCCATTGACAATGAGCAGTTCTTC.

The sample holds many counts of this clonotype. A junction boundary mismatches the germline segment, possibly from a read error. The chain employs TRBV7-7 and TRBJ2-5, with D perhaps TRBD2 (5 bases). CDR3 length: 16 amino acids. The V gene's germline CDR1 is SSHAT and CDR2 FNYEAQ (reference sequence). CDR3 sequence: CASSLLGGGVKETQYF. In nucleotides, the CDR3 is TGTGCTAGCAGCTTACTCGGAGGCGGTGTGAAAGAGACCCAGTACTTC.

This clonotype was seen a handful of times. The chain has TRBV20-1 and TRBJ2-3; TRBD2 agrees at 8 bases. CDR1 and CDR2 (germline): DFQATT, SNEGSKA (reference sequence). The CDR3 runs 13 residues. Trimming at V came to 6 bases and at J to 0 bases, leaving 2 bases not matched to a gene. CDR3 amino acids: CSAIAGSTDTQYF. For the CDR3, the DNA is TGCAGTGCCATAGCGGGGAGCACAGATACGCAGTATTTT.

This clonotype has a count of ten or more. The chain couples TRBV3-1 to TRBJ1-5; D is unresolved. CDR1 is LGHDT and CDR2 is YNNKEL in the germline V gene (reference sequence). The V gene lost 2 bases and the J gene lost 7 bases, with 12 bases spanning the gap. The CDR3 totals 14 residues. The CDR3 reads CASSQSEGRQPQHF. In DNA, the CDR3 is TGTGCCAGCAGCCAATCGGAGGGTAGACAGCCCCAGCATTTT.

In its sample, this clonotype was seen many times. The J gene is TRBJ2-3, the V gene TRBV30; D is uncertain. In germline, CDR1 is GTSNPN, CDR2 SVGIG (reference sequence). The V end lost 3 bases, the J end lost 8 bases, and 6 bases lay between the germline ends. This CDR3 has 10 residues. CDR3 amino acids: CAWRVGTQYF. The CDR3 region has the DNA TGTGCCTGGAGAGTGGGTACGCAGTATTTT.

The J gene is TRBJ1-6, the V gene TRBV12-3 or TRBV12-4; 10 bases are a match to TRBD1. The ends lost 5 bases at V and 7 bases at J; junction bases unmatched: 2. CDR3 size: 14 residues. The CDR3 region has the DNA TGTGCCAGCAGTGGGGGACAGGGGAATTCACCCCTCCACTTT. This translates into CASSGGQGNSPLHF.

This clonotype was seen many times. The chain uses TRBV7-2 and TRBJ2-7; 12 bases match TRBD2. CDR3 length: 16 amino acids. The junction had 10 bases not matched to a gene; V was cut back by 3 bases and J by 7 bases. Germline V gene data show CDR1 as SGHTA and CDR2 as FQGNSA. The CDR3 sequence is CASSLASGRARREQYF. Written as DNA, the CDR3 is TGTGCCAGCAGCTTGGCTAGCGGGAGGGCCCGAAGGGAGCAGTACTTC.

In its sample, this clonotype was seen many times. This chain connects TRBV20-1 to TRBJ2-1, with D unclear. With 6 bases removed from V and 9 bases from J, the gap between germline ends came to 12 bases. Germline V gene data show CDR1 as DFQATT and CDR2 as SNEGSKA (reference sequence). The CDR3 consists of 11 residues. CDR3 protein: CSAELLGEQFF. CDR3 coding DNA: TGCAGTGCGGAACTACTGGGTGAGCAGTTCTTC.

The gene calls are TRBV29-1 and TRBJ2-6, with TRBD1 as a possible D gene (6 bases). The CDR3 runs to 15 residues. The V and J ends lost 0 bases and 4 bases respectively, with 10 bases between them. Germline lookup yields CDR1 SQVTM and CDR2 ANQGSEA. The CDR3 here is CSVEEGARGANVLTF. The DNA of the CDR3 is TGCAGCGTTGAAGAGGGGGCGCGGGGGGCCAACGTCCTGACTTTC. The full variable domain, in which reference TRBV29-1 and TRBJ2-6 provide the parts outside the CDR3, is SAVISQKPSRDICQRGTSLTIQCQVDSQVTMMFWYRQQPGQSLTLIATANQGSEATYESGFVIDKFPISRPNLTFSTLTVSNMSPEDSSIYLCSVEEGARGANVLTFGAGSRLTVL.

The rearrangement uses TRBV11-1 and TRBJ2-3, with 7 nucleotides matching TRBD2. Per the germline V gene, CDR1 is SGHAT and CDR2 is FQDESV (reference sequence). Germline trimming cut 5 bases from V and 2 bases from J; bases unmatched to any gene: 13. This CDR3 comprises 17 residues. The chain's CDR3 is CASSPRGGSAHTDTQYF. The DNA of the CDR3 is TGTGCCAGCAGCCCTCGCGGCGGGAGTGCCCACACAGATACGCAGTATTTT.

This clonotype was picked up many times. The CDR3 sequence: CASSPIGTGSYNEQFF. In nucleotides, the CDR3 is TGTGCCAGCAGTCCGATCGGGACTGGCTCCTACAATGAGCAGTTCTTC. V and J are TRBV28 and TRBJ2-1, with D tentatively TRBD2 (6 bases). There are 16 residues in the CDR3. V was cut by 5 bases and J by 0 bases, with 14 bases left in between. In germline, CDR1 is MDHEN, CDR2 SYDVKM.

This clonotype was seen ten or more times. The chain carries TRBV4-3 and TRBJ2-1; TRBD2 aligns across 14 bases. The CDR3 spans 16 residues. From germline, CDR1 is LGHNA and CDR2 YSLEER. Trimming at V came to 6 bases and at J to 8 bases, leaving 9 bases not matched to a gene. CDR3 residues: CASSPRLAGGGDEQFF. The CDR3 coding sequence is TGCGCCAGCAGTCCTAGACTAGCGGGAGGGGGCGATGAGCAGTTCTTC.

This clonotype was seen many times. The chain's CDR3 is CASSLGLLSSYEQYF. The CDR3 region has the DNA TGCGCCAGCAGCTTGGGACTTCTAAGCTCCTACGAGCAGTACTTC. The chain has TRBV5-1 and TRBJ2-7; D not resolved. CDR1 and CDR2 from the germline V gene are SGHRS and YFSETQ. Deletions cut 0 bases from V and 0 bases from J, with 10 bases between. The CDR3 is 15 amino acids.

The chain joins TRBV20-1 to TRBJ2-1; 7 bases are a match to TRBD2. Germline V CDR1 and CDR2: DFQATT, SNEGSKA (reference sequence). The junction had 7 bases not matched to a gene; V was cut back by 0 bases and J by 5 bases. CDR3 length: 15 amino acids. CDR3 DNA sequence: TGCAGTGCTAGAGATCATGCTAGCGGCCACAATGAGCAGTTCTTC. It translates to CSARDHASGHNEQFF.

This clonotype turned up a few times. V usage is TRBV9 and J usage is TRBJ2-7; D gene uncertain. V was trimmed by 0 bases and J by 0 bases, leaving 4 bases between them. Germline V gene data show CDR1 as SGDLS and CDR2 as YYNGEE. CDR3 length: 13 residues. The CDR3 bases are TGTGCCAGCAGCGTAGCTCCCTCCTACGAGCAGTACTTC. Amino acids: CASSVAPSYEQYF.

This chain uses TRBV14 with TRBJ2-3, with TRBD2 identical over 10 bases. V lost 0 bases to trimming and J lost 1 base; unmatched junction nucleotides: 7. Germline CDR1 and CDR2: SGHDN and FVKESK. CDR3 length equals 18 residues. Here the CDR3 reads CASSQDSSGRWGTDTQYF. CDR3 bases: TGTGCCAGCAGCCAAGATTCTAGCGGGAGATGGGGCACAGATACGCAGTATTTT.

This clonotype has just a few counts. This chain connects TRBV30 to TRBJ2-7, with 12 bases that match TRBD1. The CDR3 covers 14 residues. The trim removed 4 bases at V and 6 bases at J, leaving 7 bases unmatched. CDR1 and CDR2 (germline): GTSNPN, SVGIG (reference sequence). DNA for the CDR3: TGTGCCTGGATGGGGACAGGGGGCTCAAGCGAGCAGTACTTC. Its translation is CAWMGTGGSSEQYF.

There are a few counts of this clonotype. J is TRBJ2-4 and V is TRBV19; D perhaps matches TRBD2 (5 bases). Germline V gives CDR1 LNHDA, CDR2 SQIVND (reference sequence). Trimming shortened V by 5 bases and J by 3 bases, and 11 bases separated the two germline ends. The CDR3 covers 14 residues. Here the CDR3 reads CASSQPGDKNIQYF. The CDR3 DNA sequence: TGTGCCAGTAGTCAACCCGGGGACAAAAACATTCAGTACTTC.

This clonotype was observed a handful of times. This chain joins TRBV3-1 and TRBJ2-3; 10 nucleotides align to TRBD1. In germline, CDR1 is LGHDT, CDR2 YNNKEL (reference sequence). The CDR3 is made up of 15 amino acids. Unmatched junction bases numbered 9, after V lost 7 bases and J lost 5 bases. CDR3 sequence: CASTRLDRGGDTQYF. CDR3 bases: TGTGCCAGCACCCGCCTGGACAGGGGGGGAGATACGCAGTATTTT.

This clonotype has just a few counts. J is TRBJ2-1 and V is TRBV4-3, with D hard to call. The CDR3 covers 15 residues. Germline values: CDR1 LGHNA, CDR2 YSLEER. Trimming left V 0 bases short and J 9 bases short, with 15 bases between. The CDR3 region has the DNA TGCGCCAGCAGCCAAGAGGGTCGTGTTCAGGCTGAGCAGTTCTTC. Its translation: CASSQEGRVQAEQFF.

The rearrangement uses TRBV7-2 and TRBJ2-2; TRBD2 might be the D (6 bases). The CDR3 totals 15 residues. Germline V gives CDR1 SGHTA, CDR2 FQGNSA. With 1 base removed from V and 4 bases from J, the gap between germline ends came to 10 bases. The CDR3 DNA follows: TGTGCCAGCAGCTTAGGACTGGGGGGCACCGGGGAGCTGTTTTTT. Translating gives CASSLGLGGTGELFF.

This clonotype was recorded many times. The rearrangement uses TRBV20-1 and TRBJ1-5; D is unresolved. Germline CDR1 is DFQATT and CDR2 is SNEGSKA (reference sequence). V lost 3 bases, J lost 0 bases, and 18 bases lay in between. This CDR3 comprises 17 residues. CDR3 amino acids: CSASSHFRSDSNQPQHF. In DNA form, the CDR3 reads TGCAGTGCTAGTAGTCATTTCCGTTCAGATAGCAATCAGCCCCAGCATTTT.

This chain connects TRBV6-5 to TRBJ1-1; possible D gene TRBD1, 5 bases. This CDR3 spans 14 amino acids. V lost 2 bases, J lost 1 base, and 8 bases lay in between. CDR1 MNHEY and CDR2 SVGAGI come from the germline V gene. CDR3 region: CASSYDSKNTEAFF. The CDR3 nucleotides are TGTGCCAGCAGTTACGACAGCAAGAACACTGAAGCTTTCTTT.

This clonotype was seen many times. V usage is TRBV9 and J usage is TRBJ1-1, with 9 bases aligning to TRBD1. Unmatched junction bases numbered 5, after V lost 3 bases and J lost 5 bases. Germline values: CDR1 SGDLS, CDR2 YYNGEE. This CDR3 region has 14 residues. CDR3 sequence (DNA): TGTGCCAGCAGCGAACAGGGGGCTGGAACTGAAGCTTTCTTT. It yields the protein CASSEQGAGTEAFF.

This clonotype was seen more than once but under ten times. The genes are TRBV12-3 or TRBV12-4 and TRBJ1-2; the D is unclear. V was trimmed by 4 bases and J by 5 bases, leaving 11 bases between them. This CDR3 spans 13 amino acids. The DNA for the CDR3 is TGTGCCAGCAGTTCCCCTAAAGTTTATGGCTACACCTTC. Protein sequence: CASSSPKVYGYTF.

The chain couples TRBV7-3 to TRBJ2-2; TRBD2 might be the D (6 bases). V gave up 8 bases and J gave up 0 bases, with 7 bases separating them. There are 13 residues in the CDR3. Germline CDR1 is SGHTA and CDR2 is FQGTGA. DNA of the CDR3: TGTGCCAGCGGGAGGACGAACACCGGGGAGCTGTTTTTT. Translating it yields CASGRTNTGELFF.

This clonotype was counted many times. This chain links TRBV7-8 with TRBJ2-5; D not resolved. V gave up 0 bases and J gave up 3 bases, with 11 bases separating them. The germline CDR1 and CDR2 sequences are SGHVS and FQNEAQ. The CDR3 length is 15 residues. CDR3 sequence (DNA): TGTGCCAGCAGCTTAGCTTGGCCAGCCAAAGAGACCCAGTACTTC. Translated, it gives CASSLAWPAKETQYF.

The chain combines TRBV29-1 with TRBJ1-1; possible D gene TRBD1, 5 bases. The V gene lost 6 bases and the J gene lost 0 bases, with 14 bases spanning the gap. The CDR3 sequence is 14 residues long. Per germline, CDR1 SQVTM and CDR2 ANQGSEA. The CDR3 region has the DNA TGCAGCGTCCCCGACGGGGGACTGAACACTGAAGCTTTCTTT. Residues: CSVPDGGLNTEAFF.

In its sample, this clonotype was seen many times. The rearrangement uses TRBV4-3 and TRBJ2-3; 8 bases match TRBD1. Germline V gene lookup returns CDR1 LGHNA and CDR2 YSLEER. With V trimmed by 6 bases and J by 1 base, 6 bases remained unmatched. The CDR3 is 15 residues long. CDR3 in amino acids: CASRKADRGTDTQYF. In DNA form, the CDR3 reads TGCGCCAGCAGAAAGGCGGACAGGGGCACAGATACGCAGTATTTT.